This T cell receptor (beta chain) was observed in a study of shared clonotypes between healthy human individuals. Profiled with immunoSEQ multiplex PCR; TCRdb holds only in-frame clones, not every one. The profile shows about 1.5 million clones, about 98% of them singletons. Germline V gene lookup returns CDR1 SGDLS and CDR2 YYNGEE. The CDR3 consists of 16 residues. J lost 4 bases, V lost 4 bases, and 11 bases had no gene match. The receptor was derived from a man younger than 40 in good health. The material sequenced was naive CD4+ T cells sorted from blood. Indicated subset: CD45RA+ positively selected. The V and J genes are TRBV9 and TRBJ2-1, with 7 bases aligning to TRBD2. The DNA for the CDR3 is TGTGCCAGCAGCCCTCGGCTAGCGGAACCATACAATGAGCAGTTCTTC. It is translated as CASSPRLAEPYNEQFF. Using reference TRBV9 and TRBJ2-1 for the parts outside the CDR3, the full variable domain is DSGVTQTPKHLITATGQRVTLRCSPRSGDLSVYWYQQSLDQGLQFLIQYYNGEERAKGNILERFSAQQFPDLHSELNLSSLELGDSALYFCASSPRLAEPYNEQFFGPGTRLTVL.